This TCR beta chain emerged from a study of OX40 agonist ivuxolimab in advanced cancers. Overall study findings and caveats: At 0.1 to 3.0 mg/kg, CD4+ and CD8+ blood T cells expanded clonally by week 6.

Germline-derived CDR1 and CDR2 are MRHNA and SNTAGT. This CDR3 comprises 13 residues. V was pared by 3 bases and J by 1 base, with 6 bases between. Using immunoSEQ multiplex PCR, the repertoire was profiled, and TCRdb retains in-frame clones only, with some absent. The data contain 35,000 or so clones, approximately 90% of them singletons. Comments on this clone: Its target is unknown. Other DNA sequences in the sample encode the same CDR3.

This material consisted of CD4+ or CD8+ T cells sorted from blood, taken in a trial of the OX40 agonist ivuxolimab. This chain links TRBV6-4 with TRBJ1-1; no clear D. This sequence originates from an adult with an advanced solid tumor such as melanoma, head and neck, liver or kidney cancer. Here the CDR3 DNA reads TGTGCCAGCAGTGAACAGAGGAACACTGAAGCTTTCTTT. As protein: CASSEQRNTEAFF.